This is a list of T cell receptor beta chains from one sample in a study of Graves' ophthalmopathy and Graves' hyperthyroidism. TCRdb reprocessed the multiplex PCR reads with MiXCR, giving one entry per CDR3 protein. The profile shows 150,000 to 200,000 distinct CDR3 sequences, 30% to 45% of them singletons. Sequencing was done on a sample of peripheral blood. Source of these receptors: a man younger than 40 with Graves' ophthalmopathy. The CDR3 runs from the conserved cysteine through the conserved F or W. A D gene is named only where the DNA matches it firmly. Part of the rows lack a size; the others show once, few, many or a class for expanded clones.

CATLERLAGDLAGYEQYF,TGTGCCACACTAGAAAGACTAGCGGGAGACCTCGCCGGATACGAGCAGTACTTC,TRBV2,TRBJ2-7,TRBD2,-
CASSAQRAGSQETQYF,TGTGCCAGCAGTGCTCAAAGAGCGGGGTCGCAAGAGACCCAGTACTTC,TRBV6-1,TRBJ2-5,TRBD2,-
CASRRRDNNQPQHF,TGTGCCAGCAGAAGGAGGGACAACAATCAGCCCCAGCATTTT,TRBV6-2/TRBV6-3,TRBJ1-5,-,medium-sized
CASSQSGGARNTIYF,TGTGCCAGCAGTCAAAGCGGGGGGGCCCGAAACACCATATATTTT,TRBV28,TRBJ1-3,-,-
CASSSTGTGYGYTF,TGTGCCAGCAGTAGTACCGGGACAGGATATGGCTACACCTTC,TRBV12-3/TRBV12-4,TRBJ1-2,TRBD1,few
CASTTPGQGSQPQHF,TGTGCCAGTACCACACCGGGACAGGGAAGTCAGCCCCAGCATTTT,TRBV19,TRBJ1-5,TRBD1,many
CATWTEPPYEQYF,TGTGCCACCTGGACAGAGCCTCCCTACGAGCAGTACTTC,TRBV6-1,TRBJ2-7,-,-
CSASFGGYLDYGYTF,TGCAGTGCTAGTTTTGGGGGATACCTAGACTATGGCTACACCTTC,TRBV20-1,TRBJ1-2,-,-
CASTSRPLGPGGNTEAFF,TGTGCCAGTACGTCCCGTCCACTCGGGCCCGGTGGGAACACTGAAGCTTTCTTT,TRBV19,TRBJ1-1,-,many
CASSGGWPGSNQPQHF,TGCGCCAGCAGTGGAGGGTGGCCAGGGAGCAATCAGCCCCAGCATTTT,TRBV10-1,TRBJ1-5,-,-
CASRPNREYEQYF,TGTGCCAGCAGGCCTAACAGGGAATACGAGCAGTACTTC,TRBV2,TRBJ2-7,-,-
CASSYSGKETQYF,TGTGCCAGCAGTTATTCGGGGAAAGAGACCCAGTACTTC,TRBV6-5,TRBJ2-5,-,-
CSARGVGQNYEQYF,TGCAGTGCTAGAGGTGTGGGACAGAACTACGAGCAGTACTTC,TRBV20-1,TRBJ2-7,TRBD1,-
CASSPGQIGEQYF,TGTGCCAGCAGCCCAGGCCAGATCGGGGAGCAGTACTTC,TRBV11-2,TRBJ2-7,-,once
CASRSDSSNTEAFF,TGTGCCAGCAGATCGGACAGTAGTAACACTGAAGCTTTCTTT,TRBV6-5,TRBJ1-1,-,many
CASSQRGNGNTIYF,TGTGCCAGCAGTCAGAGAGGGAATGGAAACACCATATATTTT,TRBV12-3/TRBV12-4,TRBJ1-3,-,-
CATSRVRLEGEQYF,TGTGCCACCAGCAGAGTGCGGCTGGAGGGCGAGCAGTACTTC,TRBV15,TRBJ2-7,-,-
CSARERGTGTSFTYEQYF,TGCAGTGCTAGAGAAAGAGGGACAGGGACTAGCTTCACCTACGAGCAGTACTTC,TRBV20-1,TRBJ2-7,-,many
CASSVTLNTEAFF,TGTGCCAGCAGTGTGACCCTGAACACTGAAGCTTTCTTT,TRBV2,TRBJ1-1,-,-
CATRKSGSAANYGYTF,TGTGCCACCAGAAAGAGCGGTAGCGCCGCTAACTATGGCTACACCTTC,TRBV15,TRBJ1-2,-,-
CATSGGGGYEQYF,TGTGCCACCAGTGGAGGGGGCGGTTACGAGCAGTACTTC,TRBV24-1,TRBJ2-7,TRBD1,many
CASSFLWSNRGSQQYF,TGTGCCAGCAGTTTTCTTTGGAGTAACAGGGGTTCCCAGCAGTACTTC,TRBV28,TRBJ2-7,TRBD1,many
CSVVTASSTEAFF,TGCAGCGTTGTGACAGCAAGTTCCACTGAAGCTTTCTTT,TRBV29-1,TRBJ1-1,-,many
CATSGGGGGQPQHF,TGTGCCACCAGCGGCGGGGGCGGGGGTCAGCCCCAGCATTTT,TRBV15,TRBJ1-5,-,once
CASRFNGGPSVQPQHF,TGTGCCAGTAGATTCAACGGGGGCCCCTCCGTTCAGCCCCAGCATTTT,TRBV19,TRBJ1-5,-,-
CASSDRRQGHVSPLHF,TGTGCCAGCAGTGATCGGCGCCAGGGGCATGTTTCACCCCTCCACTTT,TRBV2,TRBJ1-6,-,many
CASSISGVVETQYF,TGTGCCAGTAGTATCTCCGGGGTAGTAGAGACCCAGTACTTC,TRBV19,TRBJ2-5,-,-
CATGEGYSNQPQHF,TGTGCCACAGGGGAGGGGTATAGCAATCAGCCCCAGCATTTT,TRBV24-1,TRBJ1-5,-,many
CAITSYLGAAGETEAFF,TGTGCCATCACGAGCTATTTGGGTGCGGCAGGGGAGACTGAAGCTTTCTTT,TRBV28,TRBJ1-1,-,many